This TCR beta chain came from a study of blood T cells in healthy people across ages. General study points: It was not possible, with unsorted PBMCs, to conclusively compare naive and antigen-experienced cells.

With respect to this clonotype: Its antigen is not identified.

The germline V and J ends were trimmed by 2 bases and 5 bases, with 9 bases remaining between them. CDR3 length equals 14 residues. The germline V gene has CDR1 SGHTA and CDR2 FQGNSA. Primed by a sample-barcoded 5' primer and a J-beta primer mix, a second PCR proceeded for roughly 6 to 12 cycles. In TCRdb, the 5' RACE reads were re-called with MiXCR into one record per CDR3 protein. The sample yields 1.5 million to 2 million distinct CDR3 sequences, less than 50% seen once. This sequence was found in a woman in her forties in good health. Sequenced material: blood. The chain has TRBV7-2 and TRBJ1-4; TRBD1 might be the D (6 bases). CDR3 protein: CASSLQGINEKLFF. The CDR3 DNA follows: TGTGCCAGCAGCTTACAGGGGATCAATGAAAAACTGTTTTTT.